These 29 T cell receptor beta chains share one sample of origin, sequenced in a study of shared clonotypes between healthy human individuals. Here immunoSEQ multiplex PCR was the method, and the copy in TCRdb shows in-frame clones only, minus some. The sample includes about 1.1 million clones, 60% to 85% of them seen just once. The sample taken for sequencing was memory CD4+ T cells from PBMCs. Described subset: CD45RA-negative fraction. The receptor source for this set is a man aged 18 to 29 in good health. Some clones in this sample may be carry-over from other donors' samples.

The chain has TRBV7-6 and TRBJ1-5, with D possibly being TRBD1 (6 bases). CDR3 length equals 15 residues. The germline CDR1 and CDR2 sequences are SGHVS and FNYEAQ. Between the trimmed V and J ends, which lost 1 base and 5 bases, there was a span of 12 bases. The chain's CDR3 is CASSLGNRAHQPQHF. CDR3 DNA sequence: TGTGCCAGCAGCTTAGGTAACAGGGCTCATCAGCCCCAGCATTTT.

The chain carries TRBV29-1 and TRBJ2-3; D unclear. Trimming removed 1 base at V and 4 bases at J, with 9 bases between. The germline CDR1 and CDR2 sequences are SQVTM and ANQGSEA. The length of the CDR3 is 13 residues. The CDR3 DNA sequence: TGCAGCGTTGAAGGGGTGGGCGCAGATACGCAGTATTTT. Translated, it gives CSVEGVGADTQYF.

In this sample, this clone turned up a few times. Other DNA sequences in the sample encode the same CDR3. The chain uses TRBV19 and TRBJ1-5, with D unresolved. CDR1 and CDR2 (germline): LNHDA, SQIVND (reference sequence). V was trimmed by 3 bases and J by 1 base, leaving 7 bases between them. CDR3 length: 14 residues. The CDR3 coding sequence is TGTGCCAGTAGTATTGCGGGCAGCAATCAGCCCCAGCATTTT. It codes for CASSIAGSNQPQHF.

The chain has TRBV5-6 and TRBJ1-5; 7 bases are a match to TRBD1. The CDR3 sequence is 15 residues long. CDR1 is SGHDT and CDR2 is YYEEEE in the germline V gene. Germline trimming cut 1 base from V and 5 bases from J; bases unmatched to any gene: 6. The chain's CDR3 is CASSLWSGGHQPQHF. The CDR3 DNA reads as TGTGCCAGCAGCTTGTGGTCAGGGGGTCATCAGCCCCAGCATTTT.

The chain links TRBV9 to TRBJ2-7, with a weak D call TRBD2 (5 bases). CDR1 and CDR2 from the germline V gene are SGDLS and YYNGEE. The ends were cut back, 2 bases at V and 6 bases at J, with 15 bases in the middle. The length of the CDR3 is 14 residues. CDR3 sequence: CASSVEAARGEQYF. CDR3 in DNA: TGTGCCAGCAGCGTGGAGGCGGCCCGAGGCGAGCAGTACTTC.

In regard to this clone: A far larger clone differs by one base, so this is likely a read error. This sequence joins TRBV25-1 and TRBJ2-7; 9 bases are shared with TRBD1. After removal of 3 bases from V and 3 bases from J, the junction contained 6 bases not matched to a gene. CDR3 length: 15 amino acids. CDR1 and CDR2 from the germline V gene are MGHDK and SYGVNS. The CDR3 reads CASSDPGQGNYEQYF. The CDR3 DNA is TGTGCCAGCAGTGACCCCGGACAGGGGAACTACGAGCAGTACTTC.

The chain employs TRBV11-3 and TRBJ2-2, with 7 positions matching TRBD1. V was clipped by 5 bases and J by 1 base; unmatched bases: 7. Germline CDR1 reads SGHNT; CDR2 reads YENEEA. The CDR3 covers 16 residues. CDR3 DNA sequence: TGTGCCAGCAGCGTCCTGACAGGGATGAACACCGGGGAGCTGTTTTTT. It is translated as CASSVLTGMNTGELFF.

A note on this clone: This CDR3 is also generated by other DNA sequences in the sample. The rearrangement links TRBV18 to TRBJ1-1; perhaps TRBD1 as D (6 bases). The CDR3 has 13 amino acids. Germline assignment: CDR1 KGHSH and CDR2 LQKENI. Trimming took 2 bases from V and 3 from J, leaving 7 bases between them. The CDR3 region has the DNA TGTGCCAGCTCACCAAACAGGGACACTGAAGCTTTCTTT. This encodes CASSPNRDTEAFF.

Worth noting for this clone: With a much larger clone just one base away, this may be a read error. The chain recombines TRBV5-4 with TRBJ1-1, with D unresolved. Germline CDR1 and CDR2: SGHNT and YYREEE (reference sequence). CDR3 length: 14 residues. The V end lost 4 bases, the J end lost 3 bases, and 13 bases lay between the germline ends. The CDR3 DNA sequence: TGTGCCAGCAGCGATATCGTGGTTGACACTGAAGCTTTCTTT. Residues: CASSDIVVDTEAFF.

Remarks on this clone: This likely came from a read error, as a far larger clone is one base away. The V gene is TRBV11-2, the J gene TRBJ2-5; D might be TRBD1 or TRBD2, each matching 6 bases. The CDR3 runs 14 residues. Per the germline V gene, CDR1 is SGHAT and CDR2 is FQNNGV. The V gene lost 3 bases and the J gene lost 4 bases, with 12 bases spanning the gap. Written as DNA, the CDR3 is TGTGCCAGCAGCTTCGTACAGGGAGGAGAGACCCAGTACTTC. It specifies CASSFVQGGETQYF. Together with reference TRBV11-2 and TRBJ2-5, the CDR3 gives the full variable domain: EAGVAQSPRYKIIEKRQSVAFWCNPISGHATLYWYQQILGQGPKLLIQFQNNGVVDDSQLPKDRFSAERLKGVDSTLKIQPAKLEDSAVYLCASSFVQGGETQYFGPGTRLLVL.

The chain has TRBV5-1 and TRBJ1-4; D is unclear. Germline V gene data show CDR1 as SGHRS and CDR2 as YFSETQ. The CDR3 consists of 14 residues. Trimming took off 5 bases at V and 4 bases at J, with 12 bases between the two ends. Here the CDR3 reads CASRHGPSNEKLFF. CDR3 DNA: TGCGCCAGCAGGCACGGACCGAGTAATGAAAAACTGTTTTTT.

This clone came up many times. The chain is built from TRBV5-1 and TRBJ2-7; D assignment may be TRBD1 or TRBD2 (6 bases each). Germline V lookup: CDR1 SGHRS, CDR2 YFSETQ. The CDR3 sequence is 14 residues long. The V end was cut by 4 bases, the J end by 4 bases, with 15 bases between. The CDR3 spells CASSRGPGAYEQYF. The CDR3 nucleotides are TGCGCCAGCAGCCGGGGGCCGGGGGCGTACGAGCAGTACTTC. Full variable domain (missing parts from reference TRBV5-1 and TRBJ2-7): KAGVTQTPRYLIKTRGQQVTLSCSPISGHRSVSWYQQTPGQGLQFLFEYFSETQRNKGNFPGRFSGRQFSNSRSEMNVSTLELGDSALYLCASSRGPGAYEQYFGPGTRLTVT.

The chain links TRBV7-3 to TRBJ2-5; D may be TRBD2 (5 bases). There are 12 residues in the CDR3. Between the trimmed V and J ends, which lost 5 bases and 7 bases, there was a span of 11 bases. Germline CDR1 and CDR2: SGHTA and FQGTGA. CDR3 residues: CASSGEGGTQYF. DNA for the CDR3: TGTGCCAGCAGCGGGGAAGGAGGGACCCAGTACTTC.

This clone was found a few times. The rearrangement links TRBV19 to TRBJ1-4; D unresolved. Germline V lookup: CDR1 LNHDA, CDR2 SQIVND (reference sequence). The V gene lost 10 bases and the J gene lost 0 bases, with 15 bases spanning the gap. This CDR3 region has 15 residues. The CDR3 here is CATQTAGATNEKLFF. DNA for the CDR3: TGTGCCACTCAGACGGCGGGTGCAACTAATGAAAAACTGTTTTTT.

V usage is TRBV7-3 and J usage is TRBJ1-1, with D unclear. The CDR3 has 14 amino acids. Looked up from germline, CDR1 is SGHTA and CDR2 is FQGTGA. Trimming shortened V by 2 bases and J by 3 bases, and 10 bases separated the two germline ends. This chain's CDR3 is CASSLGAGYTEAFF. CDR3 DNA sequence: TGTGCCAGCAGCTTAGGTGCGGGGTACACTGAAGCTTTCTTT.

This clone was counted only a few times. J is TRBJ2-2 and V is TRBV6-5; TRBD1 agrees at 8 bases. Germline CDR1 reads MNHEY; CDR2 reads SVGAGI. V shed 2 bases, J shed 1 base, and the junction held 0 bases outside the gene matches. The CDR3 totals 15 residues. The CDR3 loop is CASSYGQGNTGELFF. The CDR3 nucleotides read TGTGCCAGCAGTTACGGACAGGGGAACACCGGGGAGCTGTTTTTT.

This sequence joins TRBV7-8 and TRBJ1-1, with D possibly TRBD1 on 5 matching bases. Trimming took 1 base from V and 6 from J, leaving 12 bases between them. Per germline, CDR1 SGHVS and CDR2 FQNEAQ. The CDR3 length is 14 residues. The CDR3 coding sequence is TGTGCCAGCAGCTTAGGTGGCAGGGTTTCTGAAGCTTTCTTT. Its protein is CASSLGGRVSEAFF.

The gene calls are TRBV25-1 and TRBJ1-5, with D perhaps matching TRBD1 (5 bases). V was clipped by 8 bases and J by 2 bases, with 19 bases between them. Germline CDR1 reads MGHDK; CDR2 reads SYGVNS. CDR3 size: 16 residues. CDR3 loop: CASHGHRGYGNQPQHF. For the CDR3, the DNA is TGTGCCAGCCACGGACACCGGGGGTACGGCAATCAGCCCCAGCATTTT. Based on the CDR3 plus reference TRBV25-1 and TRBJ1-5, the full variable domain is EADIYQTPRYLVIGTGKKITLECSQTMGHDKMYWYQQDPGMELHLIHYSYGVNSTEKGDLSSESTVSRIRTEHFPLTLESARPSHTSQYLCASHGHRGYGNQPQHFGDGTRLSIL.

In DNA form, the CDR3 reads TGTGCCAGCAGCTTACCCACGTCCGAGCAGTACTTC. It encodes CASSLPTSEQYF. The chain combines TRBV13 with TRBJ2-7; D is ambiguous. CDR3 length equals 12 residues. Trimming left V 2 bases short and J 6 bases short, with 8 bases between. From germline, CDR1 is PRHDT and CDR2 FYEKMQ (reference sequence).

The V call is TRBV28, the J call TRBJ2-1; D is tentatively TRBD1 or TRBD2 (5 bases each). CDR1 MDHEN and CDR2 SYDVKM come from the germline V gene. The CDR3 has 13 residues. Trimming cost V 2 bases and J 9 bases, with 11 bases left between them. Written as DNA, the CDR3 is TGTGCCAGCAGTTTAAGGATTGGGGGTGAGCAGTTCTTC. This translates into CASSLRIGGEQFF.

Comment on this clone: This CDR3 is also generated by other DNA sequences in the sample. This chain joins TRBV30 and TRBJ1-5, with TRBD1 matching 8 bases. The J segment lost 8 bases and the V segment lost 2 bases, leaving 8 bases of the junction unmatched. Germline-derived CDR1 and CDR2 are GTSNPN and SVGIG (reference sequence). The CDR3 runs 14 residues. In nucleotides, the CDR3 is TGTGCCTGGAGTCGTGGACAGGGCGTGGAGCCCCAGCATTTT. It specifies CAWSRGQGVEPQHF.

The gene calls are TRBV7-2 and TRBJ2-3; a weak D match, TRBD2 (6 bases). Trimming stripped 3 bases from V and 2 bases from J, with 15 bases between. The CDR3 extends over 16 amino acids. Germline V lookup: CDR1 SGHTA, CDR2 FQGNSA. The CDR3 loop reads CASSFPTSRDTDTQYF. CDR3 bases: TGTGCCAGCAGCTTTCCCACTAGCCGAGACACAGATACGCAGTATTTT.

This clone was counted only a few times. The chain combines TRBV2 with TRBJ2-5; D perhaps matches TRBD2 (6 bases). Germline assignment: CDR1 SNHLY and CDR2 FYNNEI. The CDR3 runs 15 residues. Trimming cost V 6 bases and J 5 bases, with 19 bases left between them. In nucleotides, the CDR3 is TGTGCCAGCAGGAATGGCGGGACGTCGGGTGAGACCCAGTACTTC. It codes for CASRNGGTSGETQYF. The whole variable domain, filled in from reference TRBV2 and TRBJ2-5, reads EPEVTQTPSHQVTQMGQEVILRCVPISNHLYFYWYRQILGQKVEFLVSFYNNEISEKSEIFDDQFSVERPDGSNFTLKIRSTKLEDSAMYFCASRNGGTSGETQYFGPGTRLLVL.

There are a few counts of this clone. The chain combines TRBV11-2 with TRBJ2-1, with D maybe TRBD2 (7 bases). CDR3 size: 17 residues. V was clipped by 1 base and J by 6 bases, with 19 bases between them. Germline CDR1 SGHAT, CDR2 FQNNGV. CDR3 sequence (DNA): TGTGCCAGCAGCTTAGGCCGTCGGGGGGCCACACCCAATGAGCAGTTCTTC. Translation: CASSLGRRGATPNEQFF. Drawing the rest from reference TRBV11-2 and TRBJ2-1, the complete variable domain is EAGVAQSPRYKIIEKRQSVAFWCNPISGHATLYWYQQILGQGPKLLIQFQNNGVVDDSQLPKDRFSAERLKGVDSTLKIQPAKLEDSAVYLCASSLGRRGATPNEQFFGPGTRLTVL.

The chain couples TRBV4-3 to TRBJ1-2, with TRBD1 as a possible D gene (6 bases). The V gene's germline CDR1 is LGHNA and CDR2 YSLEER. The CDR3 spans 15 residues. With 5 bases removed from V and 8 bases from J, the gap between germline ends came to 21 bases. CDR3 region: CASSYSRGQAGGYTF. CDR3 nucleotides: TGCGCCAGCAGCTATAGCCGGGGGCAGGCGGGAGGCTACACCTTC.

V is TRBV7-6 and J is TRBJ2-5; D is uncertain. The germline CDR1 and CDR2 sequences are SGHVS and FNYEAQ. CDR3 length: 13 amino acids. V lost 4 bases and J 5 bases, leaving 11 bases between the germline ends. DNA for the CDR3: TGTGCCAGCAGCTCGCTAGGGAAGGAGACCCAGTACTTC. Amino acid sequence: CASSSLGKETQYF.

The V and J genes are TRBV28 and TRBJ2-7; D is perhaps TRBD2 (5 bases). From germline, CDR1 is MDHEN and CDR2 SYDVKM. CDR3 size: 14 residues. V was clipped by 3 bases and J by 4 bases, with 13 bases between them. CDR3 loop: CASSLNGMRYEQYF. The CDR3 DNA reads as TGTGCCAGCAGTTTGAACGGGATGAGGTACGAGCAGTACTTC.

As to this clone: Within the sample, other DNA sequences also encode this same CDR3. V is TRBV18 and J is TRBJ2-2, with a weak D call TRBD2 (5 bases). The V end was cut by 3 bases, the J end by 2 bases, with 7 bases between. Germline V lookup: CDR1 KGHSH, CDR2 LQKENI. This CDR3 contains 14 residues. The CDR3 DNA sequence: TGTGCCAGCTCACCTAGACTAAACACCGGGGAGCTGTTTTTT. It specifies CASSPRLNTGELFF.

This clone was detected once. In the same sample, other DNA sequences code for this CDR3. The chain employs TRBV28 and TRBJ2-1; TRBD2 matches at 7 bases. CDR1 is MDHEN, CDR2 SYDVKM, per germline. The ends lost 5 bases at V and 4 bases at J; junction bases unmatched: 5. The length of the CDR3 is 14 residues. CDR3 bases: TGTGCCAGCAGTCGCGCGGGAGTGTACAATGAGCAGTTCTTC. This sequence encodes CASSRAGVYNEQFF.